This record covers a single TCR beta chain. No antigen is known for it. The whole isolated RNA underwent reverse transcription, so sequencing captured expressed TCRB transcripts. The data were produced by immunoSEQ multiplex PCR, yet TCRdb's version contains in-frame clones alone and is incomplete. The data contain around 250,000 clones, around a quarter of them singletons. This sample is drawn from a study of beta chain features in type 1 diabetes. General observations from the study: A greater similarity of naive, central memory and Treg TCRB repertoires was seen among patients than among healthy donors. There were fewer insertions and more deletions at the VDJ junctions of type 1 diabetes patients.

The V end was cut by 4 bases, the J end by 5 bases, with 12 bases between. The CDR3 has 15 amino acids. Germline CDR1 is LGHNA and CDR2 is YNFKEQ. The authors took one heparinised blood draw, averaging roughly 100 mL, from each donor. The V gene is TRBV4-2, the J gene TRBJ1-6; D perhaps matches TRBD1 (6 bases). The TCR sequence derives from a young man in good health. The source material was central memory CD4+ T cells from blood. CDR3 nucleotide sequence: TGTGCCAGCAGCCCGGGGGCTCTAAATAATTCACCCCTCCACTTT. It encodes CASSPGALNNSPLHF.